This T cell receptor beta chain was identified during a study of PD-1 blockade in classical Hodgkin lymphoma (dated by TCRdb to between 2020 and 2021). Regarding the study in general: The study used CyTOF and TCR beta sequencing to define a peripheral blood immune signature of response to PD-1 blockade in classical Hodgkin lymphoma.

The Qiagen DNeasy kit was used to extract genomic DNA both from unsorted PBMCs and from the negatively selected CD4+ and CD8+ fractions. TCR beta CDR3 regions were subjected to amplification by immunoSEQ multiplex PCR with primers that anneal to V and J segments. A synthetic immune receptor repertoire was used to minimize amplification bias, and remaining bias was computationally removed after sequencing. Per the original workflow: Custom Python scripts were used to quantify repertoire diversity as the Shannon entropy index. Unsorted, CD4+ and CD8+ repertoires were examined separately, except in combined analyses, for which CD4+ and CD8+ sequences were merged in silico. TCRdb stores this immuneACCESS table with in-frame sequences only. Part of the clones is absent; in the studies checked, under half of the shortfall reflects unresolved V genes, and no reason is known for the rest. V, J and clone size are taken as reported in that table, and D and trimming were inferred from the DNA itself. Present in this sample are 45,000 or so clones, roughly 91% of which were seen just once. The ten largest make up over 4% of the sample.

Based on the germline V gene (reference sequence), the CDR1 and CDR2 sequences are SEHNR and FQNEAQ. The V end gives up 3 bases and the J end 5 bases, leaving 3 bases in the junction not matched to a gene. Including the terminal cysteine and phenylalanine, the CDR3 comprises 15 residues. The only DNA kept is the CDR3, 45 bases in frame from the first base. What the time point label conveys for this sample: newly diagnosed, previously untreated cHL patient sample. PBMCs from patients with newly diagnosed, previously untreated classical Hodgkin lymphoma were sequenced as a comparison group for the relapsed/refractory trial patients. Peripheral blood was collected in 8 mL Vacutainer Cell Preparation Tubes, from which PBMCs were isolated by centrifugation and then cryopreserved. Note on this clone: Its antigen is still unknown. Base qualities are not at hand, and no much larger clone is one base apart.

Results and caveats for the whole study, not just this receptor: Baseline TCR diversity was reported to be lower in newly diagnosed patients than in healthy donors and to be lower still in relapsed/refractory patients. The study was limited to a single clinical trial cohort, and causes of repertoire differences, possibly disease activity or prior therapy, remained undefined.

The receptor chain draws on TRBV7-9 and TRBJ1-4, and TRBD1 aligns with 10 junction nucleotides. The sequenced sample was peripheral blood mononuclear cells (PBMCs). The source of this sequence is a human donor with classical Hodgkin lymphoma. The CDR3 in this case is CASSLRTGGNEKLFF. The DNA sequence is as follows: TGTGCCAGCAGCTTGAGGACAGGGGGGAATGAAAAACTGTTTTTT. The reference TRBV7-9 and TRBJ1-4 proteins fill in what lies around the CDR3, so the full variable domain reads DTGVSQNPRHKITKRGQNVTFRCDPISEHNRLYWYRQTLGQGPEFLTYFQNEAQLEKSRLLSDRFSAERPKGSFSTLEIQRTEQGDSAMYLCASSLRTGGNEKLFFGSGTQLSVL.